Listed below are T cell receptor beta chains from one sample, sequenced in a study of regulatory T cells in long-lasting Graves disease. TCRdb recomputed calls from the multiplex PCR reads with MiXCR, one row per CDR3 protein. The table records some 560,000 distinct CDR3 sequences, around 16% of them present only once. These data are also associated with another study on T cells in Graves' hyperthyroidism and ophthalmopathy.

The source material was peripheral blood mononuclear cells (PBMCs), sampled at new diagnosis, from a patient treated with antithyroid drugs. The receptors here all came from a woman aged 35-60 years with Graves disease. CDR3s include the opening cysteine and the closing phenylalanine or tryptophan. D genes are given only for firm matches. A clone size is listed for some rows: how often the clone was seen (once, few, many), or a class if it is expanded.

v_gene	d_gene	j_gene	len	abundance	CDR3aa	CDR3nt
TRBV6-1	.	TRBJ1-1	13	few	CASTAGQNTEAFF	TGTGCCAGCACCGCTGGACAGAACACTGAAGCTTTCTTT
TRBV12-3/TRBV12-4	.	TRBJ2-1	13	many	CASRPTGRGEQFF	TGTGCCAGCAGACCTACAGGGAGAGGTGAGCAGTTCTTC
TRBV19	TRBD1	TRBJ2-5	15	.	CASSISQGAKETQYF	TGTGCCAGTAGTATATCACAGGGGGCAAAAGAGACCCAGTACTTC
TRBV5-4	.	TRBJ2-7	14	.	CASSSGGQFYEQYF	TGTGCCAGCAGCTCCGGGGGACAGTTTTACGAGCAGTACTTC
TRBV5-1	.	TRBJ2-3	12	few	CASNPGADTQYF	TGCGCCAGCAACCCAGGAGCAGATACGCAGTATTTT
TRBV6-5	.	TRBJ1-1	14	few	CASSYSGHATEAFF	TGTGCCAGCAGTTACTCGGGACATGCCACTGAAGCTTTCTTT
TRBV3-1	.	TRBJ1-1	14	few	CASSPGAVGTEAFF	TGTGCCAGCAGCCCGGGGGCGGTGGGAACTGAAGCTTTCTTT
TRBV27	TRBD1	TRBJ1-1	15	many	CASSLGGRGNTEAFF	TGTGCCAGTAGTCTAGGGGGCAGGGGGAACACTGAAGCTTTCTTT
TRBV5-1	.	TRBJ1-2	13	.	CASSLNGDYGYTF	TGCGCCAGCAGCCTAAACGGGGACTATGGCTACACCTTC
TRBV5-4	TRBD2	TRBJ2-1	14	.	CASSLELAVDEQFF	TGTGCCAGCAGCTTGGAACTAGCGGTGGATGAGCAGTTCTTC
TRBV12-3/TRBV12-4	.	TRBJ2-6	15	.	CASSSWASGANVLTF	TGTGCCAGCAGTTCTTGGGCCTCTGGGGCCAACGTCCTGACTTTC
TRBV11-2	TRBD1	TRBJ1-6	15	many	CASSSVTGDNSPLHF	TGTGCCAGCAGCTCCGTGACAGGGGATAATTCACCCCTCCACTTT
TRBV10-3	.	TRBJ2-1	14	few	CAISGWGDYNEQFF	TGTGCCATCAGTGGCTGGGGGGACTACAATGAGCAGTTCTTC
TRBV11-2	TRBD2	TRBJ2-5	14	many	CASSLRLAEETQYF	TGTGCCAGCAGCTTAAGACTAGCGGAAGAGACCCAGTACTTC
TRBV7-3	.	TRBJ1-6	14	few	CASSLTGLSSPLHF	TGTGCCAGCAGCTTGACAGGCCTCAGTTCACCCCTCCACTTT
TRBV3-1	.	TRBJ1-1	14	many	CASSQEGVNTEAFF	TGTGCCAGCAGCCAAGAGGGGGTGAACACTGAAGCTTTCTTT
TRBV4-1	TRBD2	TRBJ2-3	15	many	CASSQGGRGTDTQYF	TGCGCCAGCAGCCAAGGGGGGAGGGGTACAGATACGCAGTATTTT
TRBV18	.	TRBJ1-4	13	.	CASSRDPASGLFF	TGTGCCAGCTCACGGGACCCTGCCAGCGGGTTGTTTTTT
TRBV10-3	.	TRBJ1-6	14	few	CAIATTSYNSPLHF	TGTGCCATCGCGACCACCTCCTATAATTCACCCCTCCACTTT
TRBV30	.	TRBJ2-7	13	many	CAWSVLRGLKQYF	TGTGCCTGGAGTGTACTCAGGGGTTTAAAGCAGTACTTC
TRBV4-1	.	TRBJ2-7	15	.	CASSQERDGSYEQYF	TGCGCCAGCAGCCAAGAAAGGGACGGCTCCTACGAGCAGTACTTC
TRBV24-1	TRBD1	TRBJ1-5	15	few	CATSPGQGPNQPQHF	TGTGCCACCAGTCCGGGACAGGGCCCCAATCAGCCCCAGCATTTT
TRBV29-1	TRBD2	TRBJ2-6	18	.	CSVAGTSVGAAGANVLTF	TGCAGCGTTGCCGGGACTAGCGTGGGGGCCGCTGGGGCCAACGTCCTGACTTTC
TRBV5-1	.	TRBJ1-1	14	many	CASSYPQGPKGAFF	TGCGCCAGCAGCTATCCCCAGGGGCCTAAAGGGGCTTTCTTT
TRBV6-4	.	TRBJ2-7	15	many	CASSSIFRGAYEQYF	TGTGCCAGCAGTTCAATTTTCAGGGGGGCCTACGAGCAGTACTTC
TRBV2	.	TRBJ2-4	13	many	CASMVGSKNIQYF	TGTGCCAGCATGGTCGGCAGCAAAAACATTCAGTACTTC
TRBV29-1	.	TRBJ1-5	14	.	CSVGSGSGNQPQHF	TGCAGCGTTGGGTCAGGGTCCGGCAATCAGCCCCAGCATTTT
TRBV6-5	.	TRBJ2-4	16	.	CASSAGRGVAKNIQYF	TGTGCCAGCAGTGCAGGCCGGGGCGTAGCCAAAAACATTCAGTACTTC
TRBV3-1	.	TRBJ1-1	11	many	CASSQEAEAFF	TGTGCCAGCAGCCAAGAGGCTGAAGCTTTCTTT
TRBV4-1	.	TRBJ2-3	15	many	CASSQGGGSVDTQYF	TGTGCCAGCAGCCAGGGAGGGGGCTCGGTAGATACGCAGTATTTT
TRBV9	TRBD2	TRBJ2-1	16	many	CASSVVEAGGRDEQFF	TGTGCCAGCAGCGTAGTTGAGGCGGGGGGGCGGGATGAGCAGTTCTTC
TRBV12-3/TRBV12-4	.	TRBJ2-2	14	many	CASRPAQDTGELFF	TGTGCCAGCAGACCAGCACAGGACACCGGGGAGCTGTTTTTT
TRBV3-1	TRBD1	TRBJ1-2	16	few	CASSRSTGVDFDGYTF	TGTGCCAGCAGCCGTAGTACAGGGGTGGATTTTGATGGCTACACCTTC
TRBV6-5	.	TRBJ2-7	13	few	CASSYSTGIEQYF	TGTGCCAGCAGTTACTCGACAGGAATTGAGCAGTACTTC
TRBV5-1	.	TRBJ2-2	14	few	CASNPGRGTGELFF	TGCGCCAGCAACCCGGGACGGGGCACCGGGGAGCTGTTTTTT
TRBV6-1	.	TRBJ1-3	14	few	CAGYGLSSGNTIYF	TGTGCCGGGTACGGGTTGAGCTCTGGAAACACCATATATTTT
TRBV12-3/TRBV12-4	.	TRBJ2-2	16	few	CASRSFSGANTGELFF	TGTGCCAGCAGGTCGTTTAGCGGAGCGAACACCGGGGAGCTGTTTTTT
TRBV7-2	.	TRBJ2-3	16	.	CASSLGRGRTTDTQYF	TGTGCCAGCAGCTTAGGGCGGGGGCGTACCACAGATACGCAGTATTTT
TRBV7-2	TRBD2	TRBJ2-2	16	few	CASSLVAGVDTGELFF	TGTGCCAGCAGCTTAGTTGCGGGGGTGGACACCGGGGAGCTGTTTTTT
TRBV2	.	TRBJ2-2	16	few	CASSQRLIKDTGELFF	TGTGCCAGCAGTCAGCGTCTGATTAAAGACACCGGGGAGCTGTTTTTT
TRBV27	.	TRBJ2-1	13	many	CASSPGWDNEQFF	TGTGCCAGCAGCCCTGGTTGGGACAATGAGCAGTTCTTC
TRBV11-2	.	TRBJ2-2	16	.	CASSLELGSSTGELFF	TGTGCCAGCAGCTTAGAGCTGGGTTCGAGTACCGGGGAGCTGTTTTTT
TRBV19	TRBD2	TRBJ2-4	16	few	CASSTSGGATKNIQYF	TGTGCCAGTAGTACTAGCGGGGGGGCCACCAAAAACATTCAGTACTTC
TRBV11-2	.	TRBJ2-3	15	many	CASRDWGHSTDTQYF	TGTGCCAGCCGCGACTGGGGCCATAGCACAGATACGCAGTATTTT
TRBV11-2	.	TRBJ2-3	17	.	CASSSFDRGALADTQYF	TGTGCCAGCAGCTCGTTCGATCGCGGAGCCTTAGCAGATACGCAGTATTTT
TRBV11-2	.	TRBJ1-2	14	many	CASSSPTANYGYTF	TGTGCCAGCAGCTCCCCGACAGCTAACTATGGCTACACCTTC
TRBV30	.	TRBJ1-2	15	many	CAWSVRWTVNYGYTF	TGTGCCTGGAGTGTACGTTGGACTGTTAACTATGGCTACACCTTC
TRBV12-3/TRBV12-4	.	TRBJ1-1	12	many	CASSLGNTEAFF	TGTGCCAGCAGCTTGGGTAACACTGAAGCTTTCTTT
TRBV5-1	.	TRBJ1-1	14	many	CASSMGGMNTEAFF	TGCGCCAGCAGCATGGGGGGAATGAACACTGAAGCTTTCTTT
TRBV29-1	.	TRBJ2-1	12	.	CSARIEAYEQFF	TGCAGCGCCAGGATCGAGGCATATGAGCAGTTCTTC
TRBV18	.	TRBJ2-3	16	few	CASSPALSAAALVLYF	TGTGCCAGCTCACCAGCTCTGTCGGCGGCAGCTTTGGTCCTGTATTTT
TRBV25-1	.	TRBJ1-1	14	.	CASSDSRGLTEAFF	TGTGCCAGCAGTGATTCCCGGGGTTTGACTGAAGCTTTCTTT
TRBV4-1	.	TRBJ2-7	14	few	CASSQEERSYEQYF	TGCGCCAGCAGCCAAGAGGAGCGGTCCTACGAGCAGTACTTC
TRBV2	.	TRBJ2-7	13	few	CASAAGLWGEQYF	TGTGCCAGCGCCGCAGGGCTATGGGGCGAGCAGTACTTC
TRBV12-3/TRBV12-4	.	TRBJ1-1	13	many	CASSFGGVQEAFF	TGTGCCAGCAGTTTTGGGGGTGTGCAGGAAGCTTTCTTT